The clone carrying this T cell receptor beta chain appeared once. The antigen is not known. For the second PCR, which ran for about 7 to 11 cycles, a sample-barcoded 5' primer and a J-beta primer mix were used. Unique molecular identifiers of 12 random nucleotides labeled each cDNA. A single record per CDR3 protein comes from TCRdb applying MiXCR to the 5' RACE reads. The sample shows roughly 1,500,000 distinct CDR3 sequences, about 43% of them seen only once. This sample stems from a study of blood T cells in healthy people across ages. Between the trimmed V and J ends, which lost 8 bases and 10 bases, there was a span of 21 bases. There are 14 residues in the CDR3. Germline V gene sequence: CDR1 MNHEY, CDR2 SMNVEV (reference sequence). Broader study findings: In the absence of known donor CMV status, changes in expanded clonotypes were possibly confounded. Calculation of diversity from one million T cells yielded estimates considered to be underestimates.

The sequence was collected from a woman aged 18-29 years in good health. The J gene is TRBJ2-1, the V gene TRBV27; D could derive from TRBD1 or TRBD2 (5 bases each). Sequenced input: blood. In DNA form, the CDR3 reads TGTGCCAGCCGTCGGGGCAGGGATAGCCACGAGCAGTTCTTC. Translated, it gives CASRRGRDSHEQFF.